These T cell receptor beta chains were read from a single sample in a study of shared clonotypes between healthy human individuals. Sequencing was performed with immunoSEQ multiplex PCR; in TCRdb, only in-frame clones are kept and a portion is missing. The sample lists roughly 2.5 million clones; around 94% were seen once. Sequenced input: naive CD4+ T cells sorted from blood. The receptors here all came from a man younger than 30 in good health. CDR3s include the opening cysteine and the closing phenylalanine or tryptophan. D genes are given only for firm matches. Size values are once, few and many counts, or a class for expanded clones, and some rows have none.

d_gene,abundance,j_gene,v_gene,CDR3nt,CDR3aa
.,.,TRBJ2-3,TRBV19,TGTGCCAGTAGGGACAAACGACGAAGCACAGATACGCAGTATTTT,CASRDKRRSTDTQYF
TRBD2,.,TRBJ2-3,TRBV5-1,TGCGCCAGCAGCTTGCAAGCGGGGGTCACAGATACGCAGTATTTT,CASSLQAGVTDTQYF
.,.,TRBJ2-1,TRBV4-2,TGTGCCAGCAGCCAAGATGTTTCGCGGTGGGGGGCCGGGGGGAATGAGCAGTTCTTC,CASSQDVSRWGAGGNEQFF
TRBD1,.,TRBJ2-1,TRBV10-3,TGTGCCACCTGGACAGGCAATGATGAGCAGTTCTTC,CATWTGNDEQFF
.,.,TRBJ1-5,TRBV5-1,TGCGCCAGCAGCTTCGGGGGGGCGAACAATCAGCCCCAGCATTTT,CASSFGGANNQPQHF
.,.,TRBJ1-1,TRBV25-1,TGTGCCAGCAGTGAAGGCCCAGTGGACACTGAAGCTTTCTTT,CASSEGPVDTEAFF
.,.,TRBJ2-6,TRBV6-6,TGTGCCAGCAGCCCATACTCCTCTGGGGCCAACGTCCTGACTTTC,CASSPYSSGANVLTF
.,.,TRBJ1-2,TRBV19,TGTGCCAGTACCCAAAGCCTTAGAGGGGCTGGCGGCTACACCTTC,CASTQSLRGAGGYTF
TRBD2,.,TRBJ2-2,TRBV11-3,TGTGCCAGCAGCCCCGCCGGGACTAGCGTCACCGGGGAGCTGTTTTTT,CASSPAGTSVTGELFF
TRBD2,.,TRBJ2-7,TRBV7-8,TGTGCCAGCAGCGTACAGCGGGACGGGACCTACGAGCAGTACTTC,CASSVQRDGTYEQYF
TRBD2,.,TRBJ2-1,TRBV6-1,TGTGCCAGCAGGCTAGCGGGGGGGCTCAATGAGCAGTTCTTC,CASRLAGGLNEQFF
.,once,TRBJ1-1,TRBV6-1,TGTGCCAGCAGCGGCGTGAGGGGGAACACTGAAGCTTTCTTT,CASSGVRGNTEAFF
.,.,TRBJ2-6,TRBV12-5,TGTGCTAGTGGTTTGGTATCCAAAGATCACGGGTTGGGAACTCCTGGGGCCAACGTCCTGACTTTC,CASGLVSKDHGLGTPGANVLTF
.,.,TRBJ1-3,TRBV29-1,TGCAGCGTAGACCCGACGGGAGGCTCTGGAAACACCATATATTTT,CSVDPTGGSGNTIYF
.,.,TRBJ2-5,TRBV5-1,TGCGCCAGCAGCTTGGCCCAGACGGGGGAGACCCAGTACTTC,CASSLAQTGETQYF
TRBD1,.,TRBJ1-6,TRBV4-1,TGCGCCAGCAGCCTAGGACAGGGCTCCTATAATTCACCCCTCCACTTT,CASSLGQGSYNSPLHF
.,.,TRBJ2-1,TRBV6-5,TGTGCCAGCAGTTACAGCAGTTTGGGCTACAATGAGCAGTTCTTC,CASSYSSLGYNEQFF
.,.,TRBJ2-3,TRBV29-1,TGCAGCGTTGAAGAGAGCACAGATACGCAGTATTTT,CSVEESTDTQYF
.,.,TRBJ1-4,TRBV4-3,TGCGCCAGCAGCCAAGATTTGGGGGGGCTTGTTGAAAAACTGTTTTTT,CASSQDLGGLVEKLFF
TRBD1,.,TRBJ2-3,TRBV27,TGTGCCAGCAGTTCGCAGGGGGTAGCGCAGTATTTT,CASSSQGVAQYF
TRBD1,.,TRBJ1-5,TRBV28,TGTGCCAGCAGTTTATACTTGACGGTGGGGACAGTTAGCAATCAGCCCCAGCATTTT,CASSLYLTVGTVSNQPQHF
.,.,TRBJ2-1,TRBV5-4,TGTGCCAGCAGTGAGCCGCCCCGAGGTGGTGAGCAGTTCTTC,CASSEPPRGGEQFF
TRBD2,once,TRBJ2-7,TRBV6-5,TGTGCCACCACTCGGACTAGCAATTCTTACGAGCAGTACTTC,CATTRTSNSYEQYF
TRBD1,.,TRBJ2-5,TRBV10-1,TGCGCCAGCAGGCACAGGGGAGAGACCCAGTACTTC,CASRHRGETQYF